The 3 T cell receptor beta chains in this list originate from one sample, sequenced in a study of early T cells in non-severe SARS-CoV-2 infection. TCRdb fed the 5' RACE reads into MiXCR, producing one record per CDR3 protein. This table has tens of thousands of distinct CDR3 sequences, 14% appearing once. The material sequenced was whole blood, taken at baseline. These receptors were collected from an adult who was a healthcare worker with PCR-confirmed SARS-CoV-2 infection or an uninfected control (not recorded which).

The chain carries TRBV29-1 and TRBJ2-5, with 10 bases that match TRBD1. This CDR3 spans 14 amino acids. Unmatched junction bases numbered 4, after V lost 3 bases and J lost 3 bases. CDR1 and CDR2 (germline): SQVTM, ANQGSEA. Written as DNA, the CDR3 is TGCAGCGTTGATGGGACAGGGGACAAAGAGACCCAGTACTTC. This codes for CSVDGTGDKETQYF.

This clonotype was observed a handful of times. This chain joins TRBV2 and TRBJ2-7; D may be TRBD1 (5 bases). V was cut by 4 bases and J by 4 bases, with 14 bases left in between. Looked up from germline, CDR1 is SNHLY and CDR2 is FYNNEI. The CDR3 runs 14 residues. The CDR3 loop is CASSVGDSAYEQYF. CDR3 nucleotide sequence: TGTGCCAGCAGTGTCGGAGACAGCGCTTACGAGCAGTACTTC.

The chain couples TRBV6-6 to TRBJ2-2; 7 positions match TRBD1. The CDR3 loop spans 14 amino acids. Germline CDR1 reads MNHNY; CDR2 reads SVGAGI (reference sequence). After removal of 6 bases from V and 7 bases from J, the junction contained 8 bases not matched to a gene. The CDR3 bases are TGTGCCAGCAGAAGCAGGGGGAAGGTCGGGGAGCTGTTTTTT. It codes for CASRSRGKVGELFF.